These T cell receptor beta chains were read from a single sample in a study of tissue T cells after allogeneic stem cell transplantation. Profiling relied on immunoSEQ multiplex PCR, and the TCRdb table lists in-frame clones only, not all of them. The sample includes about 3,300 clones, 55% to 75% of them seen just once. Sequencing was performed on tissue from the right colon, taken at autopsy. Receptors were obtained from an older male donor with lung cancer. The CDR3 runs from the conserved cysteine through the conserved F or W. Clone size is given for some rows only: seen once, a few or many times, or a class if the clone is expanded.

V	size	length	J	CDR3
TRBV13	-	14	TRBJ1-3	CASSLSSSGNTIYF
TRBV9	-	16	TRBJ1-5	CASSVAPGGGNQPQHF
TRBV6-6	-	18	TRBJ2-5	CASSHYRGGNGYQETQYF
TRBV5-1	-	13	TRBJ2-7	CASSVGPLYEQYF
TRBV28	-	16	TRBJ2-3	CASSLWAGLGTDTQYF
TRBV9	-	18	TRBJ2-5	CASSVGKEGLAVQETQYF
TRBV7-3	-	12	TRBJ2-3	CASSSVADTQYF
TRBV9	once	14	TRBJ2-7	CASSARGGSYEQYF
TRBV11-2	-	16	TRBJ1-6	CASSLTLAQVNSPLHF
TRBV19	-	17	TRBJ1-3	CASSIGGTGHSGNTIYF
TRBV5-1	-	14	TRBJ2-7	CASSYRDRAYEQYF
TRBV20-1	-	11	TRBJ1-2	CSASQDRRFTF
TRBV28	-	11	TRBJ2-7	CASIRDYEQYF
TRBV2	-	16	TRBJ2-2	CASSGGTGLDTGELFF
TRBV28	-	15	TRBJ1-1	CASSDPTPRGTEAFF
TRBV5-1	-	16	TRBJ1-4	CASSLEVTGTNEKLFF
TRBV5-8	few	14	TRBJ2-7	CASSFVAGVYEQYF
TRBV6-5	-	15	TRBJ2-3	CASSYRNRATDTQYF
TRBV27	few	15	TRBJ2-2	CASSISRPTTGELFF
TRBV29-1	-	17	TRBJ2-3	CSVEDRIVGGNTDTQYF
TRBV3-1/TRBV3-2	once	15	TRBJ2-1	CASSHYRVAYNEQFF
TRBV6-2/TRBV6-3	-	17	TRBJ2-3	CASSYSGGPRATDTQYF
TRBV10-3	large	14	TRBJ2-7	CAIGVSDGAYEQYF
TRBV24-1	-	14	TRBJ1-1	CATSDGVVNTEAFF
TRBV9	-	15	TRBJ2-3	CASSEGDRRTDTQYF
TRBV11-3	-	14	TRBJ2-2	CASSLAGVTGELFF
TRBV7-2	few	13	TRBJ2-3	CASSLVSGDTQYF
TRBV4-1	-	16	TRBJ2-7	CASSQGEGLGSYEQYF
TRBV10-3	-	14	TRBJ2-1	CAISFGTRPPEQFF
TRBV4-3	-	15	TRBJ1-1	CASSQTMVPGTEAFF
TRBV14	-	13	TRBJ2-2	CASSLDVAGELFF
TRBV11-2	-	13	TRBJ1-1	CASRRTPDNEAFF
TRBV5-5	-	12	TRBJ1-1	CASSPLGAEAFF
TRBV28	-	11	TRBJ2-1	CASSSIGNRFF
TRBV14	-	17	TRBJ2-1	CASSQDPGQLSYNEQFF
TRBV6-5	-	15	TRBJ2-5	CASSYAVGGQETQYF
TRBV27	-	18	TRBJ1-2	CASSLSGQGLGLAYGYTF
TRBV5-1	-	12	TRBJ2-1	CASSLQGGEQFF
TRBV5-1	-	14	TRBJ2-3	CASIPTGGVDTQYF
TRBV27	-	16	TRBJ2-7	CASSLSLASGSGEQYF
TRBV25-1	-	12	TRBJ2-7	CASSDLSYEQYF
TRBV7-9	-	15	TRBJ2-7	CASSPRGQGISEQYF
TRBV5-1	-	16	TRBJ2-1	CASSAASGYSYNEQFF
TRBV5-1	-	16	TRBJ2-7	CASSPGTSGSSYEQYF
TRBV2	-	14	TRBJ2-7	CASSTRGRPYEQYF
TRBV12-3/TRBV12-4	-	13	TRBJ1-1	CASSFDVLSEAFF
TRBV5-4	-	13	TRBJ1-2	CASSSDGGDGYTF
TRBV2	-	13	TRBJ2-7	CASSDKRFYEQYF
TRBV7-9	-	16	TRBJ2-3	CASSFDDREGGDTQYF
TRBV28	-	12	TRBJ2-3	CASTGLRGTQYF
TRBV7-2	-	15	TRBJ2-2	CASSLNRGPSGELFF